The 21 T cell receptor beta chains below were found in one sample sequenced in a study of technical replicates of blood from a handful of donors. Some clones are missing from TCRdb's copy, which holds only in-frame ones; the method was immunoSEQ multiplex PCR. The sample shows over 75,000 clones, around 97% of them seen only once. Sequencing was done on a sample of T cells isolated from PBMCs. Every receptor here comes from a human donor in good health.

The chain is built from TRBV6-5 and TRBJ1-2; TRBD1 matches 7 bases. CDR1 and CDR2 (germline): MNHEY, SVGAGI. This CDR3 contains 15 residues. V was clipped by 2 bases and J by 4 bases; unmatched bases: 7. For the CDR3, the DNA is TGTGCCAGCAGTTACGGTGAGGGGGCCAGCTATGGCTACACCTTC. This gives the protein CASSYGEGASYGYTF.

The V and J genes are TRBV6-6 and TRBJ1-4; 8 bases are a match to TRBD1. The CDR3 totals 13 residues. Trimming cost V 8 bases and J 6 bases; bases outside gene matches: 5. From germline, CDR1 is MNHNY and CDR2 SVGAGI (reference sequence). CDR3 sequence: CASVRGLDEKLFF. In nucleotides, the CDR3 is TGTGCCAGCGTCAGGGGGCTTGATGAAAAACTGTTTTTT.

This sequence joins TRBV5-4 and TRBJ2-1; D is possibly TRBD1 (5 bases). This CDR3 spans 14 amino acids. V was clipped by 0 bases and J by 5 bases, with 9 bases between them. Germline V CDR1 and CDR2: SGHNT, YYREEE (reference sequence). DNA for the CDR3: TGTGCCAGCAGCTTGGGACAGAGAGACAATGAGCAGTTCTTC. Amino acid sequence: CASSLGQRDNEQFF.

This sequence joins TRBV4-2 and TRBJ2-2, with a possible D match to TRBD2 (6 bases). Germline V gene data show CDR1 as LGHNA and CDR2 as YNFKEQ. Trimming stripped 3 bases from V and 6 bases from J, with 8 bases between. The CDR3 is 13 residues long. CDR3 bases: TGTGCCAGCAGCCAGGGGGAGGCCGGGGAGCTGTTTTTT. This gives the protein CASSQGEAGELFF.

Here the CDR3 reads CATSRDLRTSGSRGDTQYF. CDR3 nucleotides: TGTGCCACCAGCAGAGATCTGAGGACTAGCGGGAGTAGAGGGGATACGCAGTATTTT. The chain links TRBV15 to TRBJ2-3; 13 bases match TRBD2. The CDR3 spans 19 residues. Germline assignment: CDR1 LNHNV and CDR2 YYDKDF (reference sequence). With V trimmed by 0 bases and J by 6 bases, 12 bases remained unmatched.

The CDR3 reads CASSQEGVGGVSGANVLTF. As DNA, the CDR3 is TGTGCCAGCAGCCAAGAAGGTGTCGGCGGGGTCTCTGGGGCCAACGTCCTGACTTTC. This chain connects TRBV4-2 to TRBJ2-6; D is perhaps TRBD2 (6 bases). The CDR3 runs 19 residues. V was trimmed by 0 bases and J by 0 bases, leaving 15 bases between them. Germline CDR1 LGHNA, CDR2 YNFKEQ.

J is TRBJ2-7 and V is TRBV9; D unresolved. This CDR3 spans 15 amino acids. The V and J ends lost 0 bases and 2 bases respectively, with 12 bases between them. The germline CDR1 and CDR2 sequences are SGDLS and YYNGEE. The chain's CDR3 is CASSVEFALAYEQYF. As DNA, the CDR3 is TGTGCCAGCAGCGTAGAATTTGCGCTCGCCTACGAGCAGTACTTC.

This rearrangement joins TRBV30 to TRBJ2-7; TRBD1 might be the D (6 bases). The CDR3 loop spans 15 amino acids. Between the trimmed V and J ends, which lost 1 base and 0 bases, there was a span of 13 bases. Germline V gene lookup returns CDR1 GTSNPN and CDR2 SVGIG (reference sequence). DNA of the CDR3: TGTGCCTGGAGTGCGTCGGACAGAGGCTCCTACGAGCAGTACTTC. Its protein is CAWSASDRGSYEQYF.

The gene calls are TRBV7-9 and TRBJ1-1; D uncertain. Germline V gene sequence: CDR1 SEHNR, CDR2 FQNEAQ (reference sequence). V was shortened by 4 bases and J by 1 base, with 10 bases between the two germline ends. The CDR3 spans 14 residues. Written as DNA, the CDR3 is TGTGCCAGCAGCTCCGCCGCAGGGAACACTGAAGCTTTCTTT. It yields the protein CASSSAAGNTEAFF.

This chain joins TRBV9 and TRBJ2-1, with 10 bases aligning to TRBD2. This CDR3 has 17 amino acids. After removal of 0 bases from V and 8 bases from J, the junction contained 11 bases not matched to a gene. In germline, CDR1 is SGDLS, CDR2 YYNGEE. CDR3 DNA: TGTGCCAGCAGCGTAGGGATGTGGGGGCTAGCGGGAGATGAGCAGTTCTTC. Its translation: CASSVGMWGLAGDEQFF.

The chain joins TRBV21-1 to TRBJ2-7; the table's D call, TRBD1, has no DNA check behind it. TRBV21-1 is a known pseudogene. The CDR3 is 19 residues long. CDR3 nucleotides: TGTGCCAGCAGCAAACAGGGACAGGGAGACTGGCGGGAGATCTACGAGCAGTACTTC. Translation: CASSKQGQGDWREIYEQYF.

The V and J genes are TRBV23-1 and TRBJ1-5; D unclear. TRBV23-1 is designated an ORF whose function remains uncertain. V lost 0 bases and J 0 bases, leaving 6 bases between the germline ends. CDR3 length: 15 residues. The CDR3 coding sequence is TGCGCCAGCAGTCAATCACGGGTTAGCAATCAGCCCCAGCATTTT. This encodes CASSQSRVSNQPQHF.

The chain combines TRBV7-3 with TRBJ2-1, with 7 nucleotides matching TRBD2. The CDR3 is made up of 14 amino acids. V lost 2 bases and J lost 7; bases outside the gene matches: 5. Germline V gene data show CDR1 as SGHTA and CDR2 as FQGTGA. DNA for the CDR3: TGTGCCAGCAGCTTACAGCCTAGCGGAAATGAGCAGTTCTTC. Translation gives CASSLQPSGNEQFF. Looking up the rest from reference TRBV7-3 and TRBJ2-1 gives the full variable domain: GAGVSQTPSNKVTEKGKYVELRCDPISGHTALYWYRQSLGQGPEFLIYFQGTGAADDSGLPNDRFFAVRPEGSVSTLKIQRTERGDSAVYLCASSLQPSGNEQFFGPGTRLTVL.

The chain is built from TRBV11-2 and TRBJ2-7, with a weak D call TRBD2 (5 bases). This CDR3 contains 13 residues. V was pared by 3 bases and J by 3 bases, with 9 bases between. CDR1 is SGHAT and CDR2 is FQNNGV in the germline V gene. The CDR3 region has the DNA TGTGCCAGCAGCTTGGCGGGCCTCTACGAGCAGTACTTC. Its translation is CASSLAGLYEQYF.

The CDR3 spells CASSPGTGWNEQFF. The CDR3 DNA sequence: TGTGCCAGCAGCCCCGGGACAGGGTGGAATGAGCAGTTCTTC. This chain uses TRBV2 with TRBJ2-1; 9 bases are a match to TRBD1. The V gene end was trimmed by 6 bases and the J gene end by 7 bases; junction bases not matched to a gene: 7. The CDR3 contains 14 residues. CDR1 and CDR2 from the germline V gene are SNHLY and FYNNEI. Full variable domain (missing parts from reference TRBV2 and TRBJ2-1): EPEVTQTPSHQVTQMGQEVILRCVPISNHLYFYWYRQILGQKVEFLVSFYNNEISEKSEIFDDQFSVERPDGSNFTLKIRSTKLEDSAMYFCASSPGTGWNEQFFGPGTRLTVL.

The V call is TRBV9, the J call TRBJ2-1; D uncertain. The germline V gene encodes CDR1 SGDLS and CDR2 YYNGEE. The V and J ends lost 0 bases and 4 bases respectively, with 14 bases between them. The CDR3 has 16 residues. The CDR3 loop reads CASSVAPGGIYNEQFF. In nucleotides, the CDR3 is TGTGCCAGCAGCGTAGCCCCCGGCGGAATATACAATGAGCAGTTCTTC.

This clone showed up just once. This rearrangement joins TRBV6-1 to TRBJ2-7, with 8 positions matching TRBD2. The CDR3 has 13 amino acids. V lost 6 bases and J lost 0; bases outside the gene matches: 1. Germline loops: CDR1 MNHNS, CDR2 SASEGT. The CDR3 is CASRAGVSYEQYF. CDR3 in DNA: TGTGCCAGCAGAGCGGGAGTCTCCTACGAGCAGTACTTC.

This chain uses TRBV6-5 with TRBJ2-7; D is perhaps TRBD2 (5 bases). CDR1 MNHEY and CDR2 SVGAGI come from the germline V gene. The germline V and J ends were trimmed by 7 bases and 2 bases, with 18 bases remaining between them. The CDR3 sequence is 15 residues long. Written as DNA, the CDR3 is TGTGCCAGCACCCGGGGTGGGGTCGGGACCTACGAGCAGTACTTC. Its protein is CASTRGGVGTYEQYF.

This clone occurred once. The chain couples TRBV10-3 to TRBJ1-2; 9 bases map to TRBD1. The CDR3 length is 14 residues. CDR1 ENHRY and CDR2 SYGVKD come from the germline V gene. After removal of 7 bases from V and 6 bases from J, the junction contained 9 bases not matched to a gene. DNA of the CDR3: TGTGCCATCAAGGAATGGACAGGGGATAATGGCTACACCTTC. This sequence encodes CAIKEWTGDNGYTF.

This clone was picked up one time. This chain links TRBV4-2 with TRBJ1-3, with D maybe TRBD1 (5 bases). V lost 4 bases to trimming and J lost 2 bases, with 18 bases between them. Germline V gives CDR1 LGHNA, CDR2 YNFKEQ. This CDR3 is built from 17 residues. CDR3 sequence: CASSLNWGGNTGNTIYF. CDR3 coding DNA: TGTGCCAGCAGCCTAAACTGGGGGGGGAATACTGGAAACACCATATATTTT.

The chain couples TRBV6-5 to TRBJ2-3; a possible D gene is TRBD2 (6 bases). In germline, CDR1 is MNHEY, CDR2 SVGAGI. The CDR3 loop spans 15 amino acids. V dropped 0 bases and J dropped 1 base, with 8 bases sitting between them. The CDR3 sequence is CASSYSRRGTDTQYF. Written as DNA, the CDR3 is TGTGCCAGCAGTTACTCAAGGAGGGGCACAGATACGCAGTATTTT.